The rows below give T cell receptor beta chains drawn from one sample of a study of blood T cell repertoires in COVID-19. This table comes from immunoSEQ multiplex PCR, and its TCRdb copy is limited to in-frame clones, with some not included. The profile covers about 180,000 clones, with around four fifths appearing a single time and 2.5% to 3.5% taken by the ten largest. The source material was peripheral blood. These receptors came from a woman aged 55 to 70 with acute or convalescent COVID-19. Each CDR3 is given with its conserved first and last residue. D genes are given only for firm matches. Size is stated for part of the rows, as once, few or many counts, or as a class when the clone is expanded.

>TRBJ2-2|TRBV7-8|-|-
CASSQGGAMAGELFF
TGTGCCAGCAGCCAGGGGGGGGCGATGGCCGGGGAGCTGTTTTTT
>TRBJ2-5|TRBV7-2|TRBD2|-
CASKLAGQETQYF
TGTGCCAGCAAACTAGCGGGGCAAGAGACCCAGTACTTC
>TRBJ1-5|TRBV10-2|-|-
CASRGTASNQPQHF
TGCGCCAGCAGGGGGACTGCTAGCAATCAGCCCCAGCATTTT
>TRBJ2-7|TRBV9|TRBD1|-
CASSLGTGTYEQYF
TGTGCCAGCAGCTTAGGGACAGGGACCTACGAGCAGTACTTC
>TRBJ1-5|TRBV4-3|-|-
CASSQDGQNQPQHF
TGCGCCAGCAGCCAAGATGGGCAAAATCAGCCCCAGCATTTT
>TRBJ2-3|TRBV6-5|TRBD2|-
CATSLAGATDTQYF
TGTGCCACTTCACTAGCGGGGGCCACAGATACGCAGTATTTT
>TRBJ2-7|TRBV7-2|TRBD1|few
CASSLRDRVYEQYF
TGTGCCAGCAGCTTACGGGACAGGGTCTACGAGCAGTACTTC
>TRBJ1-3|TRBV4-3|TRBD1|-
CASSQQWGQSSGNTIYF
TGCGCCAGCAGCCAGCAGTGGGGACAGAGCTCTGGAAACACCATATATTTT
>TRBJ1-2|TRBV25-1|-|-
CASSEPIGGQLYGYTF
TGTGCCAGCAGTGAACCAATTGGGGGACAACTCTATGGCTACACCTTC
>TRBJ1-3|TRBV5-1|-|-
CASTLPGNTIYF
TGCGCCAGCACCCTACCGGGAAACACCATATATTTT
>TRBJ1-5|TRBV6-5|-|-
CASSDSHHNQPQHF
TGTGCCAGCTCGGACAGCCACCACAATCAGCCCCAGCATTTT
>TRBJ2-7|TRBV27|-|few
CASSPPTGVYEQYF
TGTGCCAGCAGTCCCCCGACAGGAGTCTACGAGCAGTACTTC
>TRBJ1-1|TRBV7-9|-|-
CASSRYRENTEAFF
TGTGCCAGCAGCCGTTACAGGGAGAACACTGAAGCTTTCTTT
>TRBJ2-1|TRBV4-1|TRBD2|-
CASSYGLAGGNEQFF
TGCGCCAGCAGCTATGGACTAGCGGGGGGCAATGAGCAGTTCTTC
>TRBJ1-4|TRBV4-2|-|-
CASSQAGTLNEKLFF
TGTGCCAGCAGCCAAGCCGGGACACTGAATGAAAAACTGTTTTTT
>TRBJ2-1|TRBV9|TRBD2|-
CASSVGSSGGEQFF
TGTGCCAGCAGCGTAGGAAGTAGCGGGGGAGAGCAGTTCTTC
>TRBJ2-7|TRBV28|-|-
CASSLGNQFPYEQYF
TGTGCCAGCAGTTTAGGTAACCAGTTCCCCTACGAGCAGTACTTC
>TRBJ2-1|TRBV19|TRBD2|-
CASSIRGSGGRDNEQFF
TGTGCCAGTAGTATACGGGGTAGCGGGGGGCGGGACAATGAGCAGTTCTTC
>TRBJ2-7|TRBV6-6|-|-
CASTYTEGAYEQYF
TGTGCCAGCACCTACACAGAGGGTGCGTACGAGCAGTACTTC
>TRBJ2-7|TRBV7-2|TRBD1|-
CASSTQIRDRLSYEQYF
TGTGCCAGCAGCACTCAAATCCGGGACAGGCTATCCTACGAGCAGTACTTC
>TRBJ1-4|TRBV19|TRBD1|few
CASRRDRGEKLFF
TGTGCCAGTAGGAGGGACAGGGGTGAAAAACTGTTTTTT
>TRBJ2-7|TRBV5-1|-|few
CASSSTANYEQYF
TGCGCCAGCAGCTCGACAGCTAACTACGAGCAGTACTTC
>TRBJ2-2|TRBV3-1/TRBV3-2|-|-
CASSQGVSRTGELFF
TGTGCCAGCAGCCAAGGGGTATCGAGGACCGGGGAGCTGTTTTTT
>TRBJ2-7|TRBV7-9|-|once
CASSPTGLEQYF
TGTGCCAGCAGCCCTACTGGGCTCGAGCAGTACTTC
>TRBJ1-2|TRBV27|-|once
CASSLYRAGGYTF
TGTGCCAGCAGTTTATACAGGGCGGGTGGCTACACCTTC
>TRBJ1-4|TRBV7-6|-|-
CASSSIPGNNEKLFF
TGTGCCAGCAGCTCAATTCCAGGGAATAATGAAAAACTGTTTTTT
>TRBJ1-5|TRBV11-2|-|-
CASSLGGWNQPQHF
TGTGCCAGCAGCTTAGGGGGCTGGAATCAGCCCCAGCATTTT
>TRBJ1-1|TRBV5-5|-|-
CASSFDSWNTEAFF
TGTGCCAGCAGCTTTGACTCCTGGAACACTGAAGCTTTCTTT
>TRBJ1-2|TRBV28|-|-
CASSLEGLNYGYTF
TGTGCCAGCAGTTTAGAGGGACTTAACTATGGCTACACCTTC
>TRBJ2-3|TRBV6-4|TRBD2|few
CASSDSSGGPGTDTQYF
TGTGCCAGCAGTGACTCGAGCGGGGGGCCGGGCACAGATACGCAGTATTTT
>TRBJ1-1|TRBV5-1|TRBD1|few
CASSLAGGFYLRTEAFF
TGCGCCAGCAGCTTGGCAGGGGGCTTCTACCTCCGAACTGAAGCTTTCTTT